The present T cell receptor (beta chain) was sequenced within a study of blood T cell repertoires in COVID-19 (TCRdb year 2020). For the study in its entirety: The collaborator samples originated in the United States, Italy and Spain and spanned the acute and convalescent phases of COVID-19. Samples were obtained from the ongoing ImmuneRACE study (first 160 participants) and from roughly 1,300 subjects provided by 6 global collaborators. The repertoires were released in a freely available public database intended as a resource for research on the immune response to SARS-CoV-2. Sample metadata almost always included a de-identified subject ID, COVID-19 status, age in years and sex. Deeply sampled blood TCRbeta repertoires from subjects exposed to, actively infected with, or recovered from COVID-19 were included in the dataset. HLA class I and class II types, where available, came from metadata supplied by the sample provider rather than from assay-based typing. The prospective study material was composed of cDNA or gDNA derived from T cells, B-cell-depleted T cells, or PBMCs.

Participants in the prospective study were aged roughly 18 to 100 years, lived in 24 United States geographic areas, and enrolled through a virtual design. To assign participants to cohorts, the prospective study relied on clinical history that participants themselves reported in a screening survey and a study questionnaire. Recovered participants in ImmuneRACE Cohort 3 were defined as having two consecutive negative NP/OP PCR tests, clearance from a healthcare professional, or resolution of symptoms. Mobile phlebotomists in the prospective study collected whole blood, serum and a nasopharyngeal or oropharyngeal swab from every participant. Over an approximately two-month period, participants in the prospective study had the option of providing additional blood draws and questionnaires. Blood samples from the prospective study were shipped frozen or at room temperature prior to DNA extraction.

The paper as a whole reports these results and caveats: How much clinical and demographic metadata was included differed by source and by participant, and the metadata was provided uncurated.

The immunoSEQ Assay, a bias-controlled multiplex PCR, was used to amplify TCRbeta CDR3 regions from genomic DNA. As for the original processing: Nucleated cell counts per sample were estimated from amplification of reference gene primers within the assay. To quantify the absolute abundance of each unique TCRbeta CDR3 rearrangement, sequence reads were collapsed and filtered. For each sample, productive Simpson clonality was calculated as the square root of Simpson's diversity index across productive rearrangements. TCRdb's version of the immuneACCESS table is confined to in-frame rearrangements and falls short of the full clone set. An unresolved V gene accounts for under half of the shortfall where checked; the remainder is of unknown origin. V, J and clone size were drawn from that table, and D and trimming were deduced from the DNA. In all, the sample holds approximately 210,000 clones, and about 89% of those were seen once. The ten largest account for 6.5% to 9% of the sample.

Comments on this clone: The target of this receptor is not known. No base quality information exists; no much larger clone differs at one position.

The V end gives up 4 bases and the J end 5 bases, leaving 4 bases in the junction not matched to a gene. There are 13 amino acids in the CDR3, from cysteine to phenylalanine inclusive. Only the CDR3 DNA stays, 39 bases, in frame from base 1. The receptor's source is a woman younger than 30 who had recovered from COVID-19. The sequenced sample was PBMCs or T cells enriched from blood (not recorded which). The rearranged chain carries TRBV12-3 or TRBV12-4 and TRBJ1-2; 7 junctional bases match TRBD1. At the DNA level, the sequence is TGTGCCAGCAGTTCAAGCAGGGGGTATGGCTACACCTTC. This encodes CASSSSRGYGYTF.